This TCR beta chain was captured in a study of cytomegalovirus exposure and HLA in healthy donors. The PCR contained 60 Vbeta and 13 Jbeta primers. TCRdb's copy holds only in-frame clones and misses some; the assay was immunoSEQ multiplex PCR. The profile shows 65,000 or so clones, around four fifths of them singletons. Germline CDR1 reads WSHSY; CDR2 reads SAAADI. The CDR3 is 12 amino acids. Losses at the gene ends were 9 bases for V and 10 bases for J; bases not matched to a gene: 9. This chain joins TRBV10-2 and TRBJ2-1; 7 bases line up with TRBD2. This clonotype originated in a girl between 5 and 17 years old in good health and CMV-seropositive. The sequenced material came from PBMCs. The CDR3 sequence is CASSRPGLEQFF. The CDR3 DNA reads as TGCGCCAGTAGTCGGCCGGGACTAGAGCAGTTCTTC.